This T cell receptor beta chain appears in the sequencing data of a study of T cell repertoires in cytomegalovirus infection. Study-level background: HLA-B-restricted CMV epitopes that are well studied were used alongside recently identified HLA-C-restricted ones. It was the public TCR beta signatures that indicated both CMV infection and matching HLA type. Study-level results: There were HLA-C-restricted CMV-specific TCR beta clonotypes dominating the ex vivo response.

This CDR3 has 14 residues. The V gene's germline CDR1 is MDHEN and CDR2 SYDVKM. From the reads, TCRdb called clonotypes with MiXCR, one entry per CDR3 protein. The sample holds about 830,000 distinct CDR3 sequences, less than 35% seen once. Remarks on this clonotype: Its specificity is unknown. This may be a read error, as it is one base from a much larger clone.

This sequence joins TRBV28 and TRBJ1-2, with D hard to call. The clonotype comes from a human donor in good health (CMV status not recorded). Some clones in this sample may be carry-over from other donors' samples. The specimen was cultured CD8+ T cells from PBMCs, collected from culture after CMV antigen stimulation. The CDR3 nucleotides read TGTGCCGGCAGTTTAGGCAGGAGCTCACATGGCTACACCTTC. Protein product: CAGSLGRSSHGYTF.